The text below deals with one T cell receptor (beta chain). Its antigen specificity is not known. No much larger clonotype is one base removed from it; base qualities were not supplied. The CDR3 sequence holds 14 residues, the cysteine and phenylalanine included. CDR3 DNA is the only sequence kept; it has 42 bases, read in frame from the first base. CDR1 and CDR2, per the germline V gene, are SGHTA and FQGNSA. At the junction V is shortened by 1 base and J by 5 bases, with 10 bases in between. ICON enrollment began in April 2016, and the last patient was enrolled in 2018. A subcohort of around 76 patients provided fresh tumor and matched uninvolved tissue for in-depth immune analyses, with TCR sequencing among those analyses. TCR sequencing was performed on DNA isolated from bulk tissue, without cell sorting. These data come from a study of tumor-infiltrating lymphocytes in localized non-small cell lung cancer (dated by TCRdb to the early 2020s). Context from the whole study: The cohort covered several histologies, both smokers and never-smokers, and patients whose samples were collected after neoadjuvant chemotherapy. Each patient contributed resected tumor tissue and uninvolved lung tissue from the same patient, described as non-adjacent to the tumor. Alongside flow cytometry, multiplex immunofluorescence, RNA-seq, exome sequencing and proteomics, TCR sequencing was applied to the same patients as one of several integrated assays. The overall ICON cohort was composed of 150 surgical patients with localized non-small cell lung cancer whose tumors were resected. The paired tumor versus uninvolved lung comparison of immunoSEQ T-cell fraction included 45 to 65 patients. Beyond this particular receptor, the publication reports: The TCR-derived T-cell fraction showed no difference between the flow cytometry-defined immunotypes IM1 (good prognosis) and IM2 (poor prognosis). Because different assays used different pieces of the same tissue, intratumor heterogeneity could not be separated from technical variation. Assay coverage differed among patients according to how much tissue was available, so only a subset of the cohort had TCR sequencing. TCRbeta sequencing supported higher T cell infiltration in tumors than in uninvolved lung tissue, consistent with immunofluorescence CD3 counts.

TCR sequencing with the immunoSEQ assay provided the T-cell fraction in tumor and uninvolved lung tissue. As for how the authors treated the data: For survival analysis, patients were divided into high (upper tertile) and low (lower two tertiles) T-cell fraction groups, which were compared by log-rank test. A signed-rank test was used to test differences in T-cell fraction between paired tumor and uninvolved lung samples. The table comes from immuneACCESS by way of TCRdb, which keeps in-frame sequences with V and J called. Part of the clones is missing from these tables; in studies checked, under half for an unresolved V gene and the rest for unknown reasons. Clone size and V and J calls were adopted from that table, with D and trimming inferred from the DNA. In all, the sample holds 2,500 to 3,000 clones, and 52% of those were seen once. Of the sample, about 10% is held by the ten largest clones.

Sequencing used uninvolved lung tissue not adjacent to the tumor. This sequence uses TRBV7-2 and TRBJ2-3; the D gene is perhaps TRBD1 or TRBD2, as each covers 5 bases. This TCR was recovered from a human donor with non-small cell lung cancer. The bases read TGTGCCAGCAGCTTAGATGGGGGTGGAGATACGCAGTATTTT. Its product reads: CASSLDGGGDTQYF.